This T cell receptor (beta chain) was sequenced for a study of blood T cell repertoires in COVID-19. This CDR3 has 14 amino acids. CDR1 is MNHEY and CDR2 is SVGEGT in the germline V gene. Trimming took 0 bases from V and 9 from J, leaving 9 bases between them. In the study's own analysis: Amplification of reference gene primers provided the estimated nucleated cell counts. Method: immunoSEQ multiplex PCR; TCRdb's copy keeps in-frame clones and lacks some. D and trimming were read from the DNA, whereas the V and J calls and clone size are those reported in that table. The table lists 150,000 to 200,000 clones, around 85% of them singletons.

The sequenced sample consisted of peripheral blood. The source is a human donor with acute or convalescent COVID-19. The donor label of this sample is uncertain. V and J are TRBV6-2 or TRBV6-3 and TRBJ1-6; maybe TRBD1 (6 bases). The chain's CDR3 is CASSYSGRGSPLHF. In nucleotides, the CDR3 is TGTGCCAGCAGTTACTCGGGCAGGGGTTCACCCCTCCACTTT.